This is a list of T cell receptor beta chains from one sample in a study of T cell responses to AZD1222 COVID-19 vaccine. Clones were read by immunoSEQ multiplex PCR, and TCRdb kept only the in-frame ones, dropping some. The data contain 80,000 to 95,000 clones, roughly 94% of them seen just once; the ten biggest clones take up about 5.2%. Sequencing used peripheral blood, obtained on day 0 of AZD1222 vaccination. Every receptor here comes from an adult in good health. Each CDR3 is given with its conserved first and last residue. Each record gives: clone size, V gene, J gene, D gene, CDR3 protein, CDR3 DNA. D genes are given only for firm matches. A clone size is listed for some rows: how often the clone was seen (once, few, many), or a class if it is expanded.

>NA|TRBV19|TRBJ2-7|NA
CASSSLSGNYEQYF
TGTGCCAGTAGTTCTCTTTCAGGGAACTACGAGCAGTACTTC
>NA|TRBV28|TRBJ2-3|TRBD2
CASSVSGRDKDTQYF
TGTGCCAGCAGTGTTAGCGGGAGGGACAAAGATACGCAGTATTTT
>NA|TRBV28|TRBJ2-7|NA
CASRSPGFEQYF
TGTGCCAGCAGATCCCCAGGGTTCGAGCAGTACTTC
>NA|TRBV30|TRBJ2-3|NA
CAWSVRLRDTQYF
TGTGCCTGGAGTGTAAGGCTCCGTGATACGCAGTATTTT
>NA|TRBV9|TRBJ2-7|NA
CASSVEDRSGQYF
TGTGCCAGCAGCGTAGAGGATCGTAGCGGGCAGTACTTC
>once|TRBV6-5|TRBJ2-7|NA
CASSTGTSNYEQYF
TGTGCCAGCAGTACCGGGACTTCCAACTACGAGCAGTACTTC
>once|TRBV3-1/TRBV3-2|TRBJ2-1|TRBD2
CASSQVSGGLNEQFF
TGTGCCAGCAGCCAAGTTAGCGGGGGACTCAATGAGCAGTTCTTC
>once|TRBV28|TRBJ2-3|NA
CASNAQGSTQYF
TGTGCCAGCAATGCTCAGGGATCGACGCAGTATTTT
>once|TRBV27|TRBJ1-3|NA
CASGSGVSGNTIYF
TGTGCCAGCGGATCCGGGGTCTCTGGAAACACCATATATTTT
>NA|TRBV6-6|TRBJ1-1|TRBD1
CASSYGQGVPVSEAFF
TGTGCCAGCAGTTACGGTCAGGGGGTACCGGTCTCTGAAGCTTTCTTT
>NA|TRBV20-1|TRBJ1-1|NA
CSARNTEAFF
TGCAGTGCTAGAAACACTGAAGCTTTCTTT
>few|TRBV4-3|TRBJ1-3|TRBD1
CASSQDIGTGTGNTIYF
TGCGCCAGCAGCCAAGATATCGGGACAGGGACCGGAAACACCATATATTTT
>NA|TRBV24-1|TRBJ2-3|TRBD2
CATSDAAGGTDTQYF
TGTGCCACCAGTGATGCAGCGGGAGGCACAGATACGCAGTATTTT
>NA|TRBV2|TRBJ2-3|NA
CASRETSMGTDTQYF
TGTGCCAGCAGGGAAACTAGCATGGGCACAGATACGCAGTATTTT
>NA|TRBV9|TRBJ2-7|TRBD1
CASSVGQGGFYEQYF
TGTGCCAGCAGCGTAGGACAGGGGGGATTCTACGAGCAGTACTTC
>NA|TRBV6-5|TRBJ2-7|TRBD1
CASSHGQGLSYEQYF
TGTGCCAGCAGTCACGGACAGGGGCTCTCCTACGAGCAGTACTTC
>once|TRBV6-5|TRBJ2-7|TRBD1
CASSRTGGFYEQYF
TGTGCCAGCAGTCGGACAGGGGGTTTCTACGAGCAGTACTTC
>NA|TRBV29-1|TRBJ1-4|NA
CSVAQSGTNEKLFF
TGCAGCGTTGCTCAGTCCGGGACTAATGAAAAACTGTTTTTT
>NA|TRBV19|TRBJ1-3|TRBD1
CASSDRGSGNTIYF
TGTGCCAGTAGCGACAGGGGTTCTGGAAACACCATATATTTT
>NA|TRBV30|TRBJ2-1|NA
CAWSVEREQFF
TGTGCCTGGAGTGTTGAGCGGGAGCAGTTCTTC
>few|TRBV7-9|TRBJ2-2|NA
CASSLGNTGELFF
TGTGCCAGCAGCTTGGGGAACACCGGGGAGCTGTTTTTT
>NA|TRBV27|TRBJ2-1|NA
CASRRGGNEQFF
TGTGCCAGCCGTAGAGGGGGAAATGAGCAGTTCTTC
>NA|TRBV4-3|TRBJ2-3|TRBD2
CASSQGGSRTDTQYF
TGCGCCAGCAGCCAAGGCGGGAGTCGAACAGATACGCAGTATTTT
>NA|TRBV19|TRBJ1-2|TRBD1
CASSRGTVAAYTF
TGTGCCAGTAGTCGGGGGACAGTTGCAGCCTACACCTTC
>NA|TRBV12-3/TRBV12-4|TRBJ1-6|NA
CASSLAGVSPLHF
TGTGCCAGCAGTTTAGCAGGGGTTTCACCCCTCCACTTT
>medium-sized|TRBV4-3|TRBJ2-7|NA
CASSQDGARSEQYF
TGCGCCAGCAGCCAAGATGGGGCCCGATCTGAGCAGTACTTC
>NA|TRBV27|TRBJ2-7|TRBD2
CASSNLGLAQYF
TGTGCCAGCAGCAACCTCGGACTAGCTCAGTACTTC
>NA|TRBV10-3|TRBJ2-1|NA
CAISSLGHEQFF
TGTGCCATCAGTTCCCTTGGCCATGAGCAGTTCTTC